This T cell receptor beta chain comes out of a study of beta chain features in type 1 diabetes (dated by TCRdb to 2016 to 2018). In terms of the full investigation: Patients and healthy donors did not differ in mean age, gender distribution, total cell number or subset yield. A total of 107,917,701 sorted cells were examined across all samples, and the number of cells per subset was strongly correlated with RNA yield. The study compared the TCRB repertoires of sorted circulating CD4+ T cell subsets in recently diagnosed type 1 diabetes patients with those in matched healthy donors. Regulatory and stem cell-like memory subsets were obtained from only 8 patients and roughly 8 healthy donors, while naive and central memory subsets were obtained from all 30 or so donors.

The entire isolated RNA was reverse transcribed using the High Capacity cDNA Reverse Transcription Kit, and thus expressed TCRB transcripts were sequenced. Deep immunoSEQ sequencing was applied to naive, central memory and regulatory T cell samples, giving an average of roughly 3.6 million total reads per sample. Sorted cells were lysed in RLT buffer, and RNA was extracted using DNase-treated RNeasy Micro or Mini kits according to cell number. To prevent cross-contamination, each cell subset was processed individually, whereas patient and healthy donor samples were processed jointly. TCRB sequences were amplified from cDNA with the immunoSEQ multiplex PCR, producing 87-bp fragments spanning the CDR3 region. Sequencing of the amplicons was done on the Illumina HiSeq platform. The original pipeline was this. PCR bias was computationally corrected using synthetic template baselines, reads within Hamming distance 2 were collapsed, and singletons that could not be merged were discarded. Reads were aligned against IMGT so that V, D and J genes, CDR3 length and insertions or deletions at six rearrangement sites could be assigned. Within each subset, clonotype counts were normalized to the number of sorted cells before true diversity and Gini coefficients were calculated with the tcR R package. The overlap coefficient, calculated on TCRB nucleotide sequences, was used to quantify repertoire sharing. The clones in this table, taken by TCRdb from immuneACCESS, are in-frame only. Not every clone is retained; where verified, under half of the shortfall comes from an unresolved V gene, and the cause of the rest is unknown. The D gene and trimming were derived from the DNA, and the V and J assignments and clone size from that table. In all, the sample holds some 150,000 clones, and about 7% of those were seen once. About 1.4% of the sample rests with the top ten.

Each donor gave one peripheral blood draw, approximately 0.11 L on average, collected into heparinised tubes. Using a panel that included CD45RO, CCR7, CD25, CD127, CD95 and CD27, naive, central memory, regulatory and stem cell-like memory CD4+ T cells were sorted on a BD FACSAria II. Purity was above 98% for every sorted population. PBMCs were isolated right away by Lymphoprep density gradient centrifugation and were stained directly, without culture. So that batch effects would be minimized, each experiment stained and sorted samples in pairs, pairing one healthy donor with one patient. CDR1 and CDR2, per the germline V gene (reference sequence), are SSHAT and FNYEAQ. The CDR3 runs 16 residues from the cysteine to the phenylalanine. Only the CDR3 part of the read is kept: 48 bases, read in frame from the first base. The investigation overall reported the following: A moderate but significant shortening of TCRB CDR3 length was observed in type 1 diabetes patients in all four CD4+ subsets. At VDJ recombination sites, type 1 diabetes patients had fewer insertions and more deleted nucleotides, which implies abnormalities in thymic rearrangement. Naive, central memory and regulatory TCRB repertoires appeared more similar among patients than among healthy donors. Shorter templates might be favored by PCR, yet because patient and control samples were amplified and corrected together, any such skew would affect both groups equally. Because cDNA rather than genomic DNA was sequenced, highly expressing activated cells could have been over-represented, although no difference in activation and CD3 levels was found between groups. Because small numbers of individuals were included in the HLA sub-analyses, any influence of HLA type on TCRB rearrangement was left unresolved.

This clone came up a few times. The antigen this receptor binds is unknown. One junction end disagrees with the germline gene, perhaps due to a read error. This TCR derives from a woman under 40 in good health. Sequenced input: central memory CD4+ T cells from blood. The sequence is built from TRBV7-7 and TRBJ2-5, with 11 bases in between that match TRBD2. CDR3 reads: CASSSGTSGSMETQYF. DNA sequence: TGTGCTAGCAGCTCCGGAACTAGCGGGAGTATGGAGACCCAGTACTTC.